This TCR beta chain appears in the sequencing data of a study of T-cell reconstitution after alpha-beta-depleted transplantation in children. The germline V gene has CDR1 MNHEY and CDR2 SVGAGI. V was shortened by 6 bases and J by 1 base, with 4 bases between the two germline ends. CDR3 length: 11 residues. For TCRbeta, the library was prepared with unique molecular identifiers. TCRdb re-derived calls from the PCR reads in MiXCR, one entry per CDR3 protein. The sample consists of about 250,000 distinct CDR3 sequences, more than 20% of them appearing once. Many counts were recorded for this clonotype. The antigen is undetermined. Study-level points and caveats: As was reported, about two months after transplant, alpha-beta T cells came from several hundred expanded graft clones. Diversity and T-cell counts at one year after transplant derived mostly from new T cells. Surviving thymic progenitors and recipient T cells were the source of high TCRbeta diversity at day 60 in some patients.

The sequencing used PBMCs, mostly from graft donor cells, collected 360 days after TCRalphabeta/CD19-depleted stem cell transplant. J is TRBJ2-7 and V is TRBV6-5; D gene uncertain. The clonotype was recovered from a female patient between 2 and 15 years old who had a stem cell transplant for congenital amegakaryocytic thrombocytopenia, so the T cells may come from the graft donor. The CDR3 region is CASRDSYEQYF. DNA of the CDR3: TGTGCCAGCAGGGATTCCTACGAGCAGTACTTC.